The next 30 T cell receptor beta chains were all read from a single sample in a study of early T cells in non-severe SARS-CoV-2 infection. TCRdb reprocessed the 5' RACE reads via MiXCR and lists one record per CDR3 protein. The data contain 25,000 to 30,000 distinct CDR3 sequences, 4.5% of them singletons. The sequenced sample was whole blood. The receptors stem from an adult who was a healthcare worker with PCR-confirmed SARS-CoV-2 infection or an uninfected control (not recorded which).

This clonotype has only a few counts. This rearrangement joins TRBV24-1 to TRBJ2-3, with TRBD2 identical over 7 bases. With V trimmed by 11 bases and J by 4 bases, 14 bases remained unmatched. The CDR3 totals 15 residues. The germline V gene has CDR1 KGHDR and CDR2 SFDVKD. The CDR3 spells CASSGGGSLADTQYF. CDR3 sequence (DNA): TGTGCCAGTTCCGGAGGCGGGAGCTTGGCAGATACGCAGTATTTT.

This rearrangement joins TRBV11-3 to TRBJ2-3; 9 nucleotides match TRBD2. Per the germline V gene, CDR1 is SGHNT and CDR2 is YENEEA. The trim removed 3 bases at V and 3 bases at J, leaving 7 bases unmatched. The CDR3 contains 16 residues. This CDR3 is CASSFSLAGRTDTQYF. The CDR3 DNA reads TGTGCCAGCAGCTTCTCCCTAGCGGGGCGGACAGATACGCAGTATTTT.

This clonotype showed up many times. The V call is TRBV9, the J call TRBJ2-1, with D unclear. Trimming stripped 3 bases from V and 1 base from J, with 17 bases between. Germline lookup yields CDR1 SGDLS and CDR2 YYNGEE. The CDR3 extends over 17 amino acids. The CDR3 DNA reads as TGTGCCAGCAGCGATACCCTCAGGTTAGGGTCCTACAATGAGCAGTTCTTC. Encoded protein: CASSDTLRLGSYNEQFF.

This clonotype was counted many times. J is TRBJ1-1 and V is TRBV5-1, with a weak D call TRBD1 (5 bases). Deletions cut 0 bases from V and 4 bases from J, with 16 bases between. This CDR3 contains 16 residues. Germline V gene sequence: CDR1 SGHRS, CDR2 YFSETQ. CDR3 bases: TGCGCCAGCAGCTTGGTATTGTCAGGGCCGGGCACTGAAGCTTTCTTT. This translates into CASSLVLSGPGTEAFF.

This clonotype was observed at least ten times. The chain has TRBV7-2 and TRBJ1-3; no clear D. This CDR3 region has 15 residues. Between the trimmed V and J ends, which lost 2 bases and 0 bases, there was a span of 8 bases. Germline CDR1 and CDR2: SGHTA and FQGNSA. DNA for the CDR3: TGTGCCAGCAGCTTATCCGCAAACTCTGGAAACACCATATATTTT. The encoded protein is CASSLSANSGNTIYF.

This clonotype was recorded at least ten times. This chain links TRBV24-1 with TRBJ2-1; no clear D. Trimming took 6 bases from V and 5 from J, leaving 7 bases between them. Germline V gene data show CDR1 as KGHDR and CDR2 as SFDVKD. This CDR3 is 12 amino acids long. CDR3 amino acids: CATSPGDNEQFF. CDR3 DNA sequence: TGTGCCACCAGTCCTGGGGACAATGAGCAGTTCTTC.

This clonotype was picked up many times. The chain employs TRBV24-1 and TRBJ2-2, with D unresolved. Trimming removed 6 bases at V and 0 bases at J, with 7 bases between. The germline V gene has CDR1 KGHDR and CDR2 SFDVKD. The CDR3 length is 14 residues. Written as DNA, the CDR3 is TGTGCCACCAGTCCTCTAACGAACACCGGGGAGCTGTTTTTT. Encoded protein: CATSPLTNTGELFF.

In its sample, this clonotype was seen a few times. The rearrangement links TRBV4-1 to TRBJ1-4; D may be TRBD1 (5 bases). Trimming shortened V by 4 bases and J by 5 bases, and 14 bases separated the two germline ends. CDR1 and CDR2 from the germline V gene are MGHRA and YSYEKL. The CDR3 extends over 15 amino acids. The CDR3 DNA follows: TGCGCCAGCAGCCTTCAGGGTTGGGCGAATGAAAAACTGTTTTTT. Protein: CASSLQGWANEKLFF.

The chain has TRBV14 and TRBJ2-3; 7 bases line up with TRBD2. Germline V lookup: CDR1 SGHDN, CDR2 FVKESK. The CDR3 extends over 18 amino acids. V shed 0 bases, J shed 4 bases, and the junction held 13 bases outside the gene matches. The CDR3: CASSQDPARAGSPDTQYF. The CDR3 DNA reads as TGTGCCAGCAGCCAAGATCCGGCGAGAGCGGGAAGCCCAGATACGCAGTATTTT. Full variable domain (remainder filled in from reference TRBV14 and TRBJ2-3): EAGVTQFPSHSVIEKGQTVTLRCDPISGHDNLYWYRRVMGKEIKFLLHFVKESKQDESGMPNNRFLAERTGGTYSTLKVQPAELEDSGVYFCASSQDPARAGSPDTQYFGPGTRLTVL.

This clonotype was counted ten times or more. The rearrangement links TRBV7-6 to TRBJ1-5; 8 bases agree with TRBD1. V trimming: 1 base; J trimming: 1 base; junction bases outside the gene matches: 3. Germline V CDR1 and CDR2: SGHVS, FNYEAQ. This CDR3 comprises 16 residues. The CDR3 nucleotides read TGTGCCAGCAGCTTAGGACAGGGGTTGAGCAATCAGCCCCAGCATTTT. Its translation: CASSLGQGLSNQPQHF.

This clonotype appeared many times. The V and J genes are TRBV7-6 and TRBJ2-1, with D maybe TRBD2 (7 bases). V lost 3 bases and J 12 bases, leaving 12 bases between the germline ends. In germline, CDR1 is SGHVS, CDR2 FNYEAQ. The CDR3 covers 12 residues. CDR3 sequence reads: CASSFGGGRQFF. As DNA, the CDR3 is TGTGCCAGCAGCTTTGGGGGGGGCCGGCAGTTCTTC.

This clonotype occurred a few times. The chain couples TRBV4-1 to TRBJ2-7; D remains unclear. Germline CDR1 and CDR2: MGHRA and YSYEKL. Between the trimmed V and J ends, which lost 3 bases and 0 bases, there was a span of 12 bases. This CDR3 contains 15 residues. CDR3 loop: CASSQVLRPSYEQYF. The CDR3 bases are TGCGCCAGCAGCCAGGTGTTGCGCCCCTCCTACGAGCAGTACTTC.

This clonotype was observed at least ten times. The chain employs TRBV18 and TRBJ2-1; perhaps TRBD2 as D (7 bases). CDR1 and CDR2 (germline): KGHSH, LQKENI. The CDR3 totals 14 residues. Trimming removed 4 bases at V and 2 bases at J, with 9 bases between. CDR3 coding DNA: TGTGCCAGCTCACGGGGGGGCACCTACAATGAGCAGTTCTTC. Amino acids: CASSRGGTYNEQFF.

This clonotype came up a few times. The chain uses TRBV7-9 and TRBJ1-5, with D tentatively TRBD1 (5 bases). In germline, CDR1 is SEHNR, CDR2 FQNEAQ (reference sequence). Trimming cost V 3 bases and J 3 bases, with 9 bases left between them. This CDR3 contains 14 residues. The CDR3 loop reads CASSLGGLNQPQHF. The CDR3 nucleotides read TGTGCCAGCAGCTTGGGGGGACTCAATCAGCCCCAGCATTTT. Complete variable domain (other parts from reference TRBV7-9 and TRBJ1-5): DTGVSQNPRHKITKRGQNVTFRCDPISEHNRLYWYRQTLGQGPEFLTYFQNEAQLEKSRLLSDRFSAERPKGSFSTLEIQRTEQGDSAMYLCASSLGGLNQPQHFGDGTRLSIL.

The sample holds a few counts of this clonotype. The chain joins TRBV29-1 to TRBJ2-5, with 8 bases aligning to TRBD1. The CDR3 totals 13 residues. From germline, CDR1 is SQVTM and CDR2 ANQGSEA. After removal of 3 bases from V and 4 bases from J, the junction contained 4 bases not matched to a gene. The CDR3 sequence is CSVDRGLGETQYF. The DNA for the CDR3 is TGCAGCGTTGACAGGGGGCTCGGAGAGACCCAGTACTTC. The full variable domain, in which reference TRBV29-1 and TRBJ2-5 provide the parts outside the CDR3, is SAVISQKPSRDICQRGTSLTIQCQVDSQVTMMFWYRQQPGQSLTLIATANQGSEATYESGFVIDKFPISRPNLTFSTLTVSNMSPEDSSIYLCSVDRGLGETQYFGPGTRLLVL.

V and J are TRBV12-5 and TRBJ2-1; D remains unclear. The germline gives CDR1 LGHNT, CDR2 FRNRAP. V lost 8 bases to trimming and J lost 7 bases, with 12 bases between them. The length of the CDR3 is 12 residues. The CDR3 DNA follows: TGTGCTAGTAACCCTGCGAAGAATGAGCAGTTCTTC. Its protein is CASNPAKNEQFF.

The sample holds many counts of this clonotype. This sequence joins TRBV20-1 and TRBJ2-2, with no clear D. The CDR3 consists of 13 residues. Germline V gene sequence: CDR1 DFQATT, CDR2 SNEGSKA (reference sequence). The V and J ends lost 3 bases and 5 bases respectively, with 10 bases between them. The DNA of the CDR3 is TGCAGTGCTAGTACAGCGCGAACCGGGGAGCTGTTTTTT. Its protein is CSASTARTGELFF.

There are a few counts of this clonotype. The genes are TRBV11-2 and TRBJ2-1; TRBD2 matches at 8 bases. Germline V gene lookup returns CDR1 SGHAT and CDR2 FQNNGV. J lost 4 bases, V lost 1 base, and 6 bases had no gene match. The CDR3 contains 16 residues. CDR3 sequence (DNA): TGTGCCAGCAGCTTAGTGGCGGGGGGCCAGTACAATGAGCAGTTCTTC. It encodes CASSLVAGGQYNEQFF.

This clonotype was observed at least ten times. This chain's CDR3 is CASSLDLDRNYGYTF. CDR3 nucleotides: TGTGCCAGCAGCTTAGATCTCGACAGGAACTATGGCTACACCTTC. V is TRBV11-2 and J is TRBJ1-2; perhaps TRBD1 as D (6 bases). The V gene lost 0 bases and the J gene lost 2 bases, with 10 bases spanning the gap. The CDR3 has 15 amino acids. Germline V gene sequence: CDR1 SGHAT, CDR2 FQNNGV.

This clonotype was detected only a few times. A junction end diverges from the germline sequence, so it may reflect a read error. This chain's CDR3 is CASSLVETSGPRDF. CDR3 nucleotide sequence: TGTGCCAGCAGCTTAGTCGAGACTAGCGGGCCCCGGGACTTC. The chain joins TRBV7-2 to TRBJ2-5; 10 bases are shared with TRBD2. The CDR3 totals 14 residues. The germline CDR1 and CDR2 sequences are SGHTA and FQGNSA. Full variable domain (outside the CDR3, taken from reference TRBV7-2 and TRBJ2-5): GAGVSQSPSNKVTEKGKDVELRCDPISGHTALYWYRQSLGQGLEFLIYFQGNSAPDKSGLPSDRFSAERTGGSVSTLTIQRTQQEDSAVYLCASSLVETSGPRDFGPGTRLLVL.

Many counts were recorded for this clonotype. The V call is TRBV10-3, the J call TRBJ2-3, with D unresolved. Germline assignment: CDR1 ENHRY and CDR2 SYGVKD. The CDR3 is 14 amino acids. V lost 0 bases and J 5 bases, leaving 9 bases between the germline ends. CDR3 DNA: TGTGCCATCAGTGAGTCGTTATTAGGAGATACGCAGTATTTT. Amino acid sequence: CAISESLLGDTQYF.

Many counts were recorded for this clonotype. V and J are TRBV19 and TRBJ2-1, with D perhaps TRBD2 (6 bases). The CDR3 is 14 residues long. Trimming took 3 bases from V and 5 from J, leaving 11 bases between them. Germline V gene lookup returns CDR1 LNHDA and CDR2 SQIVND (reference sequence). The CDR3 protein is CASSMEGFHNEQFF. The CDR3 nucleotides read TGTGCCAGTAGTATGGAGGGTTTTCACAATGAGCAGTTCTTC. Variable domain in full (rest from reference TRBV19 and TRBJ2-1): DGGITQSPKYLFRKEGQNVTLSCEQNLNHDAMYWYRQDPGQGLRLIYYSQIVNDFQKGDIAEGYSVSREKKESFPLTVTSAQKNPTAFYLCASSMEGFHNEQFFGPGTRLTVL.

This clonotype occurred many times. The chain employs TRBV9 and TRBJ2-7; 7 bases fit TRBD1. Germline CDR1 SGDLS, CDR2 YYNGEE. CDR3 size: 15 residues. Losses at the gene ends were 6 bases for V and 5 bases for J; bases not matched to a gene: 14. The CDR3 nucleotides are TGTGCCAGCACCCGCGGAGGCGCAGGGGGACACGAGCAGTACTTC. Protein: CASTRGGAGGHEQYF.

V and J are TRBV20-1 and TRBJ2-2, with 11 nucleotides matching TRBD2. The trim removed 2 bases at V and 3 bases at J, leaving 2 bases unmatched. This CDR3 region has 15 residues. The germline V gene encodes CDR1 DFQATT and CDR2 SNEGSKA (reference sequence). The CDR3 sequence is CSARTSGGYTGELFF. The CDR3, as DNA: TGCAGTGCTAGAACTAGCGGGGGTTACACCGGGGAGCTGTTTTTT.

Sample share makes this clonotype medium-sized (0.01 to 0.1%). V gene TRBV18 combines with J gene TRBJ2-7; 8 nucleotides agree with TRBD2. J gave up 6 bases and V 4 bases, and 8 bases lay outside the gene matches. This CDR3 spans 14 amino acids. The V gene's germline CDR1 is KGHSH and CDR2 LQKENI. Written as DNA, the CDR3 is TGTGCCAGCTCACTCGGGGGGGCGGAGAGCGAGCAGTACTTC. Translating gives CASSLGGAESEQYF.

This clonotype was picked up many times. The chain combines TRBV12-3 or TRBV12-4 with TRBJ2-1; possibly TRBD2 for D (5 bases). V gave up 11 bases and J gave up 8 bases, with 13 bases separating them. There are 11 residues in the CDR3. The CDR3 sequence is CADGVGDEQFF. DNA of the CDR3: TGTGCCGACGGGGTGGGCGATGAGCAGTTCTTC.

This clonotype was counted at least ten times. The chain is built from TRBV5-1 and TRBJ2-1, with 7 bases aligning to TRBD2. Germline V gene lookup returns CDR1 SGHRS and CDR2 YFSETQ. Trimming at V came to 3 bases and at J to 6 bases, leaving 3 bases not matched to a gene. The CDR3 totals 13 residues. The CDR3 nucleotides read TGCGCCAGCAGCTCGGGGGGACTCAATGAGCAGTTCTTC. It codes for CASSSGGLNEQFF.

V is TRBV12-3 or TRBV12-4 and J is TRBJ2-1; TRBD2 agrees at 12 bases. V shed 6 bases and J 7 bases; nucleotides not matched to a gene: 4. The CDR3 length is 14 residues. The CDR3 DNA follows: TGTGCCAGCAGACTAGCGGGGGGTTCTAATGAGCAGTTCTTC. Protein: CASRLAGGSNEQFF.

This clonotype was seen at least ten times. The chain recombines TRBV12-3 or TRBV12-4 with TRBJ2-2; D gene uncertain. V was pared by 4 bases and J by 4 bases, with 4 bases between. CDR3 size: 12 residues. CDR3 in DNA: TGTGCCAGCAGTTATGGCACCGGGGAGCTGTTTTTT. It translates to CASSYGTGELFF.

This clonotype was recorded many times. The CDR3 bases are TGTGCCAGCATCTTGGGGAGGACAGGGCCCTACGAGCAGTACTTC. Translating it yields CASILGRTGPYEQYF. V gene TRBV11-2 combines with J gene TRBJ2-7; 8 nucleotides align to TRBD1. V gave up 7 bases and J gave up 2 bases; unmatched junction bases: 10. The CDR3 is 15 amino acids. Germline CDR1 SGHAT, CDR2 FQNNGV.